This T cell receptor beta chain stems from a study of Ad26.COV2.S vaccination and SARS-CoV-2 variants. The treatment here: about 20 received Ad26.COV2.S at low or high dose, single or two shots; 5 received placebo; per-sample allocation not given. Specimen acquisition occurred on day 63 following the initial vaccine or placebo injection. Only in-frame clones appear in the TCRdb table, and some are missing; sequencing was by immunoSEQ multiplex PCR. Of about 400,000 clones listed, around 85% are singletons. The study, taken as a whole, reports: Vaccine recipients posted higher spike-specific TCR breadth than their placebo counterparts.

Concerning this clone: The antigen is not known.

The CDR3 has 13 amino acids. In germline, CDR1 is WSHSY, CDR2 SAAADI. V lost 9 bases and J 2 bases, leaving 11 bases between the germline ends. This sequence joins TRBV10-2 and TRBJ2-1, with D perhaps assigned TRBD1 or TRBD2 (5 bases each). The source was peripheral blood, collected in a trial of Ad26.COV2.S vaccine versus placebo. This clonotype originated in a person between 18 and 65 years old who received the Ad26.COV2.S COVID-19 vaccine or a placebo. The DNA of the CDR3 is TGCGCCAGTCAAAGGGACCCCTACAATGAGCAGTTCTTC. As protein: CASQRDPYNEQFF.